Listed here are 24 T cell receptor beta chains from one sample, sequenced in a study of cytomegalovirus exposure and HLA in healthy donors. This PCR relied on a set of 60 Vbeta primers and 13 Jbeta primers. Sequencing used immunoSEQ multiplex PCR; TCRdb keeps in-frame clones, though not all of them. The data hold under 300,000 clones, with 80% to 85% observed a single time. The sample taken for sequencing was PBMCs. The receptors here all came from a woman aged 55-75 years in good health and CMV-seropositive.

V usage is TRBV6-1 and J usage is TRBJ1-3; D not certain. The ends were cut back, 4 bases at V and 9 bases at J, with 19 bases in the middle. CDR1 and CDR2 from the germline V gene are MNHNS and SASEGT. This CDR3 spans 15 amino acids. Written as DNA, the CDR3 is TGTGCCAGCAGTGCTCTGAGCTCTCTGTTTTTCACCATATATTTT. Its protein product is CASSALSSLFFTIYF.

The V gene is TRBV15, the J gene TRBJ2-5, with 11 bases aligning to TRBD2. The assigned J gene may be wrong: the sequence end matches TRBJ2-7 better. The CDR3 is 15 residues long. Germline V gives CDR1 LNHNV, CDR2 YYDKDF (reference sequence). CDR3 coding DNA: TGTGCCACCAGCAGGTCACTAGCGGGAGTCCACGAGCAGTACTTC. Translation gives CATSRSLAGVHEQYF.

The rearrangement uses TRBV5-6 and TRBJ2-3, with D perhaps matching TRBD2 (6 bases). Deletions cut 3 bases from V and 4 bases from J, with 15 bases between. This CDR3 has 15 amino acids. The germline V gene encodes CDR1 SGHDT and CDR2 YYEEEE. CDR3 amino acids: CASSSPSDPADTQYF. In DNA, the CDR3 is TGTGCCAGCAGCTCCCCTAGCGATCCGGCAGATACGCAGTATTTT. The full variable domain, its missing parts supplied by reference TRBV5-6 and TRBJ2-3, is DAGVTQSPTHLIKTRGQQVTLRCSPKSGHDTVSWYQQALGQGPQFIFQYYEEEERQRGNFPDRFSGHQFPNYSSELNVNALLLGDSALYLCASSSPSDPADTQYFGPGTRLTVL.

J is TRBJ2-5 and V is TRBV5-4; 11 bases match TRBD2. The V gene's germline CDR1 is SGHNT and CDR2 YYREEE (reference sequence). The CDR3 consists of 18 residues. The V segment lost 4 bases and the J segment 5 bases; nucleotides outside the gene matches: 16. CDR3 loop: CASSGLAGASGIGETQYF. CDR3 nucleotide sequence: TGTGCCAGCAGCGGACTAGCGGGTGCGAGCGGTATCGGGGAGACCCAGTACTTC.

This chain uses TRBV7-9 with TRBJ2-1; 15 bases agree with TRBD2. With V trimmed by 3 bases and J by 10 bases, 4 bases remained unmatched. Germline V gene lookup returns CDR1 SEHNR and CDR2 FQNEAQ (reference sequence). There are 15 residues in the CDR3. DNA of the CDR3: TGTGCCAGCAGCTTGGGGACTAGCGGGGGGCGGGAGCAGTTCTTC. Encoded protein: CASSLGTSGGREQFF.

The V call is TRBV5-5, the J call TRBJ2-1, with D possibly matching TRBD2 (5 bases). Germline values: CDR1 SGHKS, CDR2 YYEKEE (reference sequence). The CDR3 sequence is 12 residues long. Trimming removed 4 bases at V and 9 bases at J, with 11 bases between. CDR3: CASSLNGVEQFF. The CDR3 nucleotides are TGTGCCAGCAGCCTTAACGGGGTTGAGCAGTTCTTC.

The chain has TRBV5-6 and TRBJ2-1, with a tentative D call TRBD2 (6 bases). The CDR3 spans 15 residues. CDR1 and CDR2 (germline): SGHDT, YYEEEE. V was pared by 1 base and J by 7 bases, with 15 bases between. CDR3 in amino acids: CASSLSRGLGNEQFF. DNA for the CDR3: TGTGCCAGCAGCTTGTCGCGGGGCCTCGGTAATGAGCAGTTCTTC.

V and J are TRBV27 and TRBJ2-6; D ambiguous. This CDR3 is 18 amino acids long. V was cut by 2 bases and J by 0 bases, with 14 bases left in between. Per the germline V gene, CDR1 is MNHEY and CDR2 is SMNVEV (reference sequence). CDR3: CASSLRGSANSGANVLTF. The CDR3 bases are TGTGCCAGCAGTTTACGAGGATCGGCAAACTCTGGGGCCAACGTCCTGACTTTC.

This clone was seen only once. Other DNA sequences in this sample translate to the same CDR3. CDR3 in amino acids: CAISPDRGNTEAFF. The CDR3 DNA reads as TGTGCCATCAGTCCAGACAGGGGGAACACTGAAGCTTTCTTT. J is TRBJ1-1 and V is TRBV10-3; 8 nucleotides line up with TRBD1. J gave up 1 base and V 5 bases, and 3 bases lay outside the gene matches. This CDR3 spans 14 amino acids. Germline V gives CDR1 ENHRY, CDR2 SYGVKD.

This rearrangement joins TRBV6-1 to TRBJ2-2; a weak D match, TRBD2 (6 bases). The CDR3 consists of 12 residues. The V end was cut by 8 bases, the J end by 13 bases, with 17 bases between. Germline values: CDR1 MNHNS, CDR2 SASEGT. The CDR3 coding sequence is TGTGCCAGCCGGGAGCAAGGATTTTTGCTGTTTTTT. Translated: CASREQGFLLFF.

This clone has just one count. The chain uses TRBV14 and TRBJ2-2; 8 nucleotides match TRBD2. V lost 4 bases and J lost 4; bases outside the gene matches: 8. The CDR3 contains 16 residues. The germline gives CDR1 SGHDN, CDR2 FVKESK. The chain's CDR3 is CASSLRTSGGTGELFF. The CDR3 nucleotides are TGTGCCAGCAGCCTAAGGACCAGCGGGGGCACCGGGGAGCTGTTTTTT.

CDR3 bases: TGTGCCAGCAGCTCGAAGGTAGGGGGGGGCACTGAAGCTTTCTTT. Translation: CASSSKVGGGTEAFF. The chain combines TRBV7-3 with TRBJ1-1; possible D gene TRBD1, 6 bases. Germline CDR1 reads SGHTA; CDR2 reads FQGTGA. This CDR3 region has 15 residues. Trimming removed 4 bases from V and 4 bases from J, with 16 bases in between. Complete variable domain (other parts from reference TRBV7-3 and TRBJ1-1): GAGVSQTPSNKVTEKGKYVELRCDPISGHTALYWYRQSLGQGPEFLIYFQGTGAADDSGLPNDRFFAVRPEGSVSTLKIQRTERGDSAVYLCASSSKVGGGTEAFFGQGTRLTVV.

The chain links TRBV30 to TRBJ1-4; D not resolved. Germline-derived CDR1 and CDR2 are GTSNPN and SVGIG (reference sequence). The CDR3 consists of 13 residues. CDR3 sequence (DNA): TGTGCATATCGAGGGATTATGGGGGAAAAACTGTTTTTT. Translated, it gives CAYRGIMGEKLFF.

The chain uses TRBV6-1 and TRBJ2-1, with D possibly matching TRBD2 (5 bases). CDR3 length equals 16 residues. V was cut by 2 bases and J by 4 bases, with 15 bases left in between. From germline, CDR1 is MNHNS and CDR2 SASEGT. The CDR3 DNA reads TGTGCCAGCAGTGAATCGGCTAGCATAGGATACAATGAGCAGTTCTTC. Its protein product is CASSESASIGYNEQFF.

This chain links TRBV11-2 with TRBJ2-7; 7 bases line up with TRBD2. The V gene's germline CDR1 is SGHAT and CDR2 FQNNGV. This CDR3 region has 16 residues. The V and J ends lost 2 bases and 0 bases, in that order; junction bases with no gene match: 7. DNA for the CDR3: TGTGCCAGCAGCTTAAACCCTAGCGGTTCCTCCTACGAGCAGTACTTC. This translates into CASSLNPSGSSYEQYF.

The rearrangement links TRBV4-1 to TRBJ1-1; D is perhaps TRBD1 (6 bases). Per the germline V gene, CDR1 is MGHRA and CDR2 is YSYEKL. The CDR3 sequence is 19 residues long. Between the trimmed V and J ends, which lost 1 base and 1 base, there was a span of 22 bases. CDR3 amino acids: CASSQGRSPWTAQNTEAFF. DNA for the CDR3: TGCGCCAGCAGCCAAGGGCGCTCCCCCTGGACAGCACAGAACACTGAAGCTTTCTTT.

The chain joins TRBV6-5 to TRBJ2-2; TRBD2 aligns across 8 bases. Looked up from germline, CDR1 is MNHEY and CDR2 is SVGAGI. This CDR3 spans 14 amino acids. With 5 bases clipped from V and 7 bases from J, the junction kept 6 bases outside the gene matches. The CDR3 DNA follows: TGTGCCAGCAGTAGAAAAAGCGGGAGCGGGGAGCTGTTTTTT. It encodes CASSRKSGSGELFF.

The CDR3 sequence is CASSRGPNYGYTF. CDR3 nucleotide sequence: TGCGCCAGCAGCCGCGGTCCTAACTATGGCTACACCTTC. The chain joins TRBV4-1 to TRBJ1-2; D remains unclear. V gave up 4 bases and J gave up 0 bases, with 6 bases separating them. This CDR3 is built from 13 residues. Germline lookup yields CDR1 MGHRA and CDR2 YSYEKL.

The J gene is TRBJ1-5, the V gene TRBV5-8; 9 bases map to TRBD1. V was clipped by 1 base and J by 1 base; unmatched bases: 6. Germline-derived CDR1 and CDR2 are SGHTS and YDEGEE. The CDR3 extends over 17 amino acids. CDR3 sequence (DNA): TGTGCCAGCAGCTTGCCCCGGGGGACAGGGAGCAATCAGCCCCAGCATTTT. Translated, it gives CASSLPRGTGSNQPQHF.

The chain links TRBV10-3 to TRBJ1-1; D ambiguous. Per the germline V gene, CDR1 is ENHRY and CDR2 is SYGVKD. The length of the CDR3 is 16 residues. Trimming took off 2 bases at V and 3 bases at J, with 16 bases between the two ends. This CDR3 is CAISEGSYPRDTEAFF. CDR3 in DNA: TGTGCCATCAGTGAGGGCAGCTACCCGAGGGACACTGAAGCTTTCTTT.

The chain carries TRBV19 and TRBJ2-7, with 10 bases fitting TRBD2. CDR3 length: 15 amino acids. CDR1 and CDR2 from the germline V gene are LNHDA and SQIVND (reference sequence). The V and J ends lost 3 bases and 6 bases, in that order; junction bases with no gene match: 8. The CDR3 sequence is CASSMRLAGASEQYF. For the CDR3, the DNA is TGTGCCAGTAGTATGAGGCTAGCGGGAGCGAGCGAGCAGTACTTC.

The CDR3 reads CASSLRGAGDEQFF. CDR3 DNA: TGCGCCAGCAGCTTGCGGGGGGCGGGCGATGAGCAGTTCTTC. V usage is TRBV5-1 and J usage is TRBJ2-1; TRBD2 is a possible D gene (7 bases). Germline V gene sequence: CDR1 SGHRS, CDR2 YFSETQ. This CDR3 has 14 residues. V lost 1 base and J 8 bases, leaving 13 bases between the germline ends.

This chain uses TRBV5-1 with TRBJ2-3, with 8 bases matching TRBD2. The CDR3 totals 16 residues. From germline, CDR1 is SGHRS and CDR2 YFSETQ. With 3 bases clipped from V and 4 bases from J, the junction kept 10 bases outside the gene matches. In DNA, the CDR3 is TGCGCCAGCAGCTCACTGACTAGCGCGCAGGCAGATACGCAGTATTTT. It codes for CASSSLTSAQADTQYF. Together with reference TRBV5-1 and TRBJ2-3, the CDR3 gives the full variable domain: KAGVTQTPRYLIKTRGQQVTLSCSPISGHRSVSWYQQTPGQGLQFLFEYFSETQRNKGNFPGRFSGRQFSNSRSEMNVSTLELGDSALYLCASSSLTSAQADTQYFGPGTRLTVL.

The gene calls are TRBV6-5 and TRBJ1-2; TRBD1 might be the D (6 bases). Germline loops: CDR1 MNHEY, CDR2 SVGAGI. V lost 5 bases to trimming and J lost 4 bases, with 11 bases between them. The CDR3 contains 13 residues. Written as DNA, the CDR3 is TGTGCCAGCAGTCAGGGGAAGGGCTATGGCTACACCTTC. Encoded protein: CASSQGKGYGYTF.